This note documents a single TCR beta chain sequence. Its antigen specificity is not known. The record has no base qualities; no much larger clone is one base away. Healthy humans served as the donors. In the germline V gene, CDR1 corresponds to SGDLS and CDR2 to YYNGEE. The CDR3 runs 13 amino acids, cysteine and phenylalanine included. Only CDR3 DNA remains: 39 bases, in frame from the first base. V lost 3 bases and J lost 3 bases, and the count of bases not matched to a germline gene is 2. This specimen comes from a study of T cell repertoires and Cas9 in healthy adults (dated by TCRdb to 2016 to 2019). Regarding the research as a whole: Within the CD4 and CD8 compartments, the researchers characterized SpCas9-reactive T cells in terms of multi-effector potency, cytotoxicity and lineage determination. Preexisting T cell immunity against the Streptococcus pyogenes Cas9 nuclease (SpCas9) used in CRISPR gene editing was examined in the study. Study-wide findings and limitations: Proliferation and function of SpCas9-reactive effector T cells were reported to be mitigated in vitro by SpCas9-reactive regulatory T cells.

Receptor amplification or capture employed the immunoSEQ multiplex PCR assay. TCRdb's version of the immuneACCESS table is confined to in-frame rearrangements and falls short of the full clone set. An unresolved V gene accounts for under half of the shortfall where checked; the remainder is of unknown origin. For this sample the table gives around 23,000 clones, of which 85% to 95% were detected only once. Roughly 0.76% of the sample is taken by the ten largest. Recombination joined TRBV9 with TRBJ2-5, with 7 junctional bases fitting TRBD2. What was sequenced was CD4+ effector T cells (CD127+, CD25-, CD137-, CD154-) from PBMCs; culture status not recorded. This sequence was found in a human donor in good health. The bases read TGTGCCAGCAGCGCCCGGGGGGAAGAGACCCAGTACTTC. The translation is CASSARGEETQYF.